Listed below are T cell receptor beta chains from one sample, sequenced in a study of blood T cells in healthy people across ages. TCRdb ran MiXCR on the 5' RACE reads and lists one entry per CDR3 protein. The sample contains some 860,000 distinct CDR3 sequences, just over 55% of which appear only once. Sequencing was carried out using blood. The receptors come from a man aged 40-49 years in good health. Each CDR3 is given with its conserved first and last residue. D genes are given only for firm matches. Some rows have no size entry. The others give once, few or many, or a class for an expanded clone.

V	J	size	D	CDR3	DNA
TRBV20-1	TRBJ2-1	once	TRBD2	CSARRSGRVDEQFF	TGCAGTGCTAGACGGAGCGGGAGGGTCGATGAGCAGTTCTTC
TRBV6-5	TRBJ2-1	NA	NA	CASTRSPGPPYNEQFF	TGTGCCAGCACCAGGAGCCCGGGACCACCCTACAATGAGCAGTTCTTC
TRBV28	TRBJ2-2	NA	NA	CASSLTLLPTGELFF	TGTGCCAGCAGCCTAACCTTGTTACCCACCGGGGAGCTGTTTTTT
TRBV4-3	TRBJ2-2	NA	NA	CASSPGALTGELFF	TGCGCCAGCAGCCCAGGGGCGTTAACCGGGGAGCTGTTTTTT
TRBV6-1	TRBJ1-1	NA	NA	CASSEIEQKNTEAFF	TGTGCCAGCAGTGAAATCGAACAGAAGAACACTGAAGCTTTCTTT
TRBV18	TRBJ2-3	NA	NA	CASSPTGSTDTQYF	TGTGCCAGCAGTCCTACCGGGAGCACAGATACGCAGTATTTT
TRBV27	TRBJ2-3	NA	NA	CASGPGTLGNTQYF	TGTGCCAGCGGACCCGGGACTCTTGGGAATACGCAGTATTTT
TRBV3-1	TRBJ2-1	NA	NA	CASSQDPLGGTRGQFF	TGTGCCAGCAGCCAAGACCCCCTGGGCGGGACCCGGGGGCAGTTCTTC
TRBV7-2	TRBJ2-7	once	NA	CASSYSCEQYF	TGTGCCAGCAGCTACAGCTGCGAGCAGTACTTC
TRBV10-3	TRBJ2-3	few	NA	CAISDGTASSTDTQYF	TGTGCCATCAGTGATGGGACCGCATCTAGCACAGATACGCAGTATTTT
TRBV27	TRBJ2-3	NA	NA	CASSLMGFGGADTQYF	TGTGCCAGCAGTTTAATGGGGTTTGGGGGCGCAGATACGCAGTATTTT
TRBV29-1	TRBJ2-7	NA	NA	CSVAHLGETYEQYF	TGCAGCGTTGCCCACCTAGGGGAGACCTACGAGCAGTACTTC
TRBV4-3	TRBJ2-3	NA	NA	CASSPQGGSSTDTQYF	TGCGCCAGCAGCCCGCAGGGGGGGTCTTCCACAGATACGCAGTATTTT
TRBV19	TRBJ1-6	NA	NA	CASSPLLGPLHF	TGTGCCAGTAGTCCGTTACTTGGACCCCTCCACTTT
TRBV29-1	TRBJ2-1	NA	NA	CSVVVRLLSEQFF	TGCAGCGTTGTTGTTAGGTTGTTGAGTGAGCAGTTCTTC
TRBV28	TRBJ2-6	NA	TRBD1	CASSLRGQTYSGANVLTF	TGTGCCAGCAGTTTACGGGGACAGACTTACTCTGGGGCCAACGTCCTGACTTTC
TRBV25-1	TRBJ2-5	once	NA	CASSDPGLPNNEQYF	TGTGCCAGCAGTGATCCGGGACTCCCCAACAATGAGCAGTACTTC
TRBV3-1	TRBJ1-2	few	NA	CASSQLGERYTF	TGTGCCAGCAGCCAATTGGGAGAGCGCTACACCTTC
TRBV29-1	TRBJ2-2	NA	NA	CSVAVTGELFF	TGCAGCGTTGCGGTCACCGGGGAGCTGTTTTTT
TRBV14	TRBJ2-7	NA	TRBD2	CASRRTSGGLYEQYF	TGTGCCAGCAGACGGACTAGCGGGGGCTTATACGAGCAGTACTTC
TRBV20-1	TRBJ2-7	NA	NA	CSARGGTSYEQYF	TGCAGTGCTAGGGGGGGAACGTCCTACGAGCAGTACTTC
TRBV6-5	TRBJ2-4	few	NA	CASSDNNLAKNIQYF	TGTGCCAGCAGTGACAACAATCTAGCCAAAAACATTCAGTACTTC
TRBV14	TRBJ2-7	NA	NA	CASSPSGGTGEQYF	TGTGCCAGCAGCCCATCGGGGGGGACAGGCGAGCAGTACTTC
TRBV4-2	TRBJ1-2	NA	TRBD1	CASSPARTGENYGYTF	TGTGCCAGCAGCCCTGCAAGGACAGGCGAAAACTATGGCTACACCTTC
TRBV5-1	TRBJ2-6	few	NA	CASSFPYNLSGANVLTF	TGCGCCAGCAGCTTTCCTTATAATCTTTCTGGGGCCAACGTCCTGACTTTC
TRBV7-2	TRBJ1-6	NA	NA	CASSLQGDYNSPLHF	TGTGCCAGCAGCTTACAGGGCGACTATAATTCACCCCTCCACTTT
TRBV29-1	TRBJ2-6	NA	TRBD1	CSVQGTGANVLTF	TGCAGCGTACAGGGGACTGGGGCCAACGTCCTGACTTTC
TRBV20-1	TRBJ2-3	NA	NA	CSAGGATDTQYF	TGCAGTGCAGGTGGGGCGACAGATACGCAGTATTTT
TRBV7-9	TRBJ2-4	NA	TRBD2	CASSTSGIDQYF	TGTGCCAGCAGCACTAGCGGGATAGATCAGTACTTC
TRBV6-2/TRBV6-3	TRBJ1-2	NA	NA	CASSSTRGPNYGYTF	TGTGCCAGCAGTTCAACACGGGGGCCTAACTATGGCTACACCTTC
TRBV9	TRBJ2-1	once	TRBD2	CASTRLAESEQFF	TGTGCCAGCACGAGGCTAGCGGAGAGTGAGCAGTTCTTC
TRBV11-2	TRBJ1-4	once	TRBD1	CASSPDRVSTNEKLFF	TGTGCCAGCAGCCCCGACAGGGTGTCAACTAATGAAAAACTGTTTTTT
TRBV9	TRBJ2-7	few	TRBD2	CASSASGATLDEQYF	TGTGCCAGCAGCGCTAGCGGCGCTACATTGGATGAGCAGTACTTC
TRBV29-1	TRBJ2-3	NA	NA	CSVEEVGTDTQYF	TGCAGCGTTGAAGAAGTTGGGACAGATACGCAGTATTTT
TRBV3-1	TRBJ1-2	few	TRBD1	CASSQGDRGPSYGYTF	TGTGCCAGCAGCCAAGGGGACAGGGGTCCCTCCTATGGCTACACCTTC
TRBV29-1	TRBJ2-1	NA	NA	CSAQALLGEGQFF	TGCAGCGCCCAGGCCCTTCTGGGAGAAGGGCAGTTCTTC
TRBV28	TRBJ2-1	few	NA	CASSREQEINEQFF	TGTGCCAGCAGCCGGGAACAGGAGATCAATGAGCAGTTCTTC
TRBV7-2	TRBJ2-5	NA	NA	CASSPLQEAQYF	TGTGCCAGCAGCCCCCTCCAAGAGGCCCAGTACTTC
TRBV20-1	TRBJ1-2	NA	NA	CSARTASRTSGYTF	TGCAGTGCTAGAACGGCCTCCAGGACGTCCGGCTACACCTTC
TRBV7-2	TRBJ2-3	NA	NA	CASSLVSESTDTQYF	TGTGCCAGCAGCTTAGTATCGGAAAGCACAGATACGCAGTATTTT
TRBV6-5	TRBJ1-5	NA	TRBD1	CASSYYPLDRVDQPQHF	TGTGCCAGCAGTTACTATCCTCTGGACAGGGTGGATCAGCCCCAGCATTTT
TRBV29-1	TRBJ2-5	NA	TRBD2	CSAGTSGIVSGETQYF	TGCAGCGCCGGGACTAGCGGGATCGTATCCGGGGAGACCCAGTACTTC
TRBV20-1	TRBJ2-5	NA	TRBD2	CSAQTSGRQETQYF	TGCAGTGCTCAGACTAGCGGGAGACAAGAGACCCAGTACTTC
TRBV9	TRBJ2-5	NA	TRBD1	CASSSSDRAQEQYF	TGTGCCAGCAGCAGCAGCGACAGGGCGCAGGAGCAGTACTTC
TRBV20-1	TRBJ2-5	NA	TRBD1	CSATNDRDKTQYF	TGCAGTGCTACTAATGACAGGGACAAGACCCAGTACTTC
TRBV9	TRBJ2-3	NA	NA	CASSVTRQADTQYF	TGTGCCAGCAGCGTCACTAGACAAGCAGATACGCAGTATTTT
TRBV3-1	TRBJ2-7	NA	NA	CASSQDGFPYEQYF	TGTGCCAGCAGCCAAGACGGGTTCCCCTACGAGCAGTACTTC
TRBV4-1	TRBJ2-2	NA	NA	CASSQNSLTGELFF	TGCGCCAGCAGCCAAAACTCCCTCACCGGGGAGCTGTTTTTT
TRBV12-3/TRBV12-4	TRBJ1-6	NA	NA	CASGRGRRSYNSPLHF	TGTGCCAGCGGGAGGGGCAGGCGCAGCTATAATTCACCCCTCCACTTT
TRBV7-2	TRBJ2-7	NA	NA	CASSSSPLSPPNEQYF	TGTGCCAGCAGTTCTTCACCACTATCCCCACCGAACGAGCAGTACTTC